This TCR beta chain was found in a study of blood T cell repertoires in COVID-19. The wider study: Acute and convalescent COVID-19 specimens originated in the United States, Italy and Spain. Sample material is recorded as cDNA or gDNA derived from T cells, B-cell-depleted T cells, or PBMCs.

Methods used by the authors: Amplifying reference gene primers gave estimates of nucleated cell counts. TCRdb's copy holds only in-frame clones and misses some; the assay was immunoSEQ multiplex PCR. D and trimming were read from the DNA, whereas the V and J calls and clone size are those reported in that table. Here the sample spans 70,000 to 95,000 clones, roughly 90% being singletons. The source of this sequence is a man aged 50 to 60 with acute or convalescent COVID-19. The sequencing sample was made of peripheral blood.

In nucleotides, the CDR3 is TGTGCCAGCAGCTTAGGGGCGGGGGGGCCCCCATCCCAAGAGACCCAGTACTTC. It translates to CASSLGAGGPPSQETQYF. V is TRBV7-2 and J is TRBJ2-5; TRBD2 aligns across 9 bases. With V trimmed by 1 base and J by 1 base, 10 bases remained unmatched. Looked up from germline, CDR1 is SGHTA and CDR2 is FQGNSA. This CDR3 is 18 amino acids long. Full variable domain (rest looked up from reference TRBV7-2 and TRBJ2-5): GAGVSQSPSNKVTEKGKDVELRCDPISGHTALYWYRQSLGQGLEFLIYFQGNSAPDKSGLPSDRFSAERTGGSVSTLTIQRTQQEDSAVYLCASSLGAGGPPSQETQYFGPGTRLLVL.